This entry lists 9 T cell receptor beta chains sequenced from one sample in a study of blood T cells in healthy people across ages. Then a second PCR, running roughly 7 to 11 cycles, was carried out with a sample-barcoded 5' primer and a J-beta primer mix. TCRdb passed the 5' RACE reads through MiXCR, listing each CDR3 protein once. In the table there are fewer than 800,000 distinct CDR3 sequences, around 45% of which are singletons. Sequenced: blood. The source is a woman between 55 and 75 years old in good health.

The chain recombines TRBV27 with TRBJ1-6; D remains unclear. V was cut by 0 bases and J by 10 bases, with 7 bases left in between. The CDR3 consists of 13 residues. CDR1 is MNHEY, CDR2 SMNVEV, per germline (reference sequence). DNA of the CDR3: TGTGCCAGCAGTTTATCAGATCTCTCACCCCTCCACTTT. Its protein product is CASSLSDLSPLHF.

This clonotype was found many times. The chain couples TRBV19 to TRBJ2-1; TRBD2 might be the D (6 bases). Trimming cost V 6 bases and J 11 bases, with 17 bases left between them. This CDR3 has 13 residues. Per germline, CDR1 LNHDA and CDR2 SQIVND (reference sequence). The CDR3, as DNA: TGTGCCAGTAGCCCGGGGGTCCAGACTCAGCAGTTCTTC. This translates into CASSPGVQTQQFF.

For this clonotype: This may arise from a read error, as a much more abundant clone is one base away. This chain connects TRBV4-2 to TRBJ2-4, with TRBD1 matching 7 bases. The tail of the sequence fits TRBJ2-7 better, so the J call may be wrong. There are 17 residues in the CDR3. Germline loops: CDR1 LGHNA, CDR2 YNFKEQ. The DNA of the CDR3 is TGTGCCAACAGCCAACATTACAGGGGCCAAAAATTATACGAGCAGTACTTC. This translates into CANSQHYRGQKLYEQYF.

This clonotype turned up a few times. The CDR3 reads CSGGDTSSYEQYF. Here the CDR3 DNA reads TGCAGTGGCGGCGACACGAGCTCCTACGAGCAGTACTTC. J is TRBJ2-7 and V is TRBV20-1; D is ambiguous. The CDR3 has 13 residues. Germline-derived CDR1 and CDR2 are DFQATT and SNEGSKA (reference sequence). V was clipped by 7 bases and J by 0 bases, with 13 bases between them.

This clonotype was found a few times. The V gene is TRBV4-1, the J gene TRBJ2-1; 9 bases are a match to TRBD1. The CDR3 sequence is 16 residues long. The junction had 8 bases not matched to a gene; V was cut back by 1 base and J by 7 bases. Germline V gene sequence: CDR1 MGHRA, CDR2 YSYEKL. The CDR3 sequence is CASSQGGQGRLNEQFF. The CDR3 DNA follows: TGCGCCAGCAGCCAAGGGGGACAGGGTCGACTGAATGAGCAGTTCTTC.

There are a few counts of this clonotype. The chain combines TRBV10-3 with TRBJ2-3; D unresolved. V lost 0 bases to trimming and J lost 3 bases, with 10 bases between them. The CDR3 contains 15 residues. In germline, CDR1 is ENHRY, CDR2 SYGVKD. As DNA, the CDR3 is TGTGCCATCAGTGAGTCTGGCGGAAAGACAGATACGCAGTATTTT. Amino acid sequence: CAISESGGKTDTQYF.

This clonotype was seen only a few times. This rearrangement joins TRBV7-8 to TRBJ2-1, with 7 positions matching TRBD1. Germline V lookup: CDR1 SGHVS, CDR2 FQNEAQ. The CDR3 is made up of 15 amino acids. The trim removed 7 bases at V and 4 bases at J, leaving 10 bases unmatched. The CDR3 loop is CASTPGTATYNEQFF. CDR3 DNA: TGTGCCAGCACGCCGGGGACAGCGACTTACAATGAGCAGTTCTTC.

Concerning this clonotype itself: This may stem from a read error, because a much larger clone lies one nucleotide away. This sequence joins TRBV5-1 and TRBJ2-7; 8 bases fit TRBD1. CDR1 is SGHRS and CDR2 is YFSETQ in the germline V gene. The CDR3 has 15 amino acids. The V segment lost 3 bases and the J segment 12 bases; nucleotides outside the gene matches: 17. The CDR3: CASSSGQVGQETRYF. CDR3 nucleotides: TGCGCCAGCAGCTCGGGACAGGTGGGGCAAGAGACCCGGTACTTC.

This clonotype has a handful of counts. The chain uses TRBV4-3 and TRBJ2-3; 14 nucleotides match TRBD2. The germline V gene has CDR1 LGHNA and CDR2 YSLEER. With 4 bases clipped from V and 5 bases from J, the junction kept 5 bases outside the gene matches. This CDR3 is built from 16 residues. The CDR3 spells CASSRRLAGGEDTQYF. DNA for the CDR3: TGCGCCAGCAGCCGAAGACTAGCGGGAGGGGAAGATACGCAGTATTTT.